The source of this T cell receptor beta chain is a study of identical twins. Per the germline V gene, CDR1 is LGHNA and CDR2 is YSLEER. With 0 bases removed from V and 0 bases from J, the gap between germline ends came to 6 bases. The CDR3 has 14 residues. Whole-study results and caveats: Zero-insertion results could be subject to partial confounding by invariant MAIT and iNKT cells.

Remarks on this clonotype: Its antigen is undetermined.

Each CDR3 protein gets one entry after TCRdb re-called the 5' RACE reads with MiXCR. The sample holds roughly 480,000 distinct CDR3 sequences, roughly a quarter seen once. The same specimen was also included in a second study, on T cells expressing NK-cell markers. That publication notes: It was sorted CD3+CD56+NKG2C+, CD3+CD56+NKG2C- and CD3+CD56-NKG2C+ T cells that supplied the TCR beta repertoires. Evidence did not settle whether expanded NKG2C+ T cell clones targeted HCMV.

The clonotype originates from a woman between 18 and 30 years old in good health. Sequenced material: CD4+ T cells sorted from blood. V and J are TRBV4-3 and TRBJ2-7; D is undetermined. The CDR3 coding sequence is TGCGCCAGCAGCCAAGATCCCGCCTCCTACGAGCAGTACTTC. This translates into CASSQDPASYEQYF.